These 19 T cell receptor beta chains share one sample of origin, sequenced in a study of metastatic and nonmetastatic thyroid tumors. TCRdb re-called clones via MiXCR from the PCR reads. The sample has 35,000 to 50,000 clones; 4% are singletons. No treatment of any kind had been given to any patient before thyroid surgery. The specimen was blood. The receptors originated from a female donor with papillary thyroid cancer or a benign thyroid nodule (not recorded which). Some clones in this sample may be carry-over from other donors' samples.

This clone showed up many times. V is TRBV6-1 and J is TRBJ2-1; D is unclear. Per the germline V gene, CDR1 is MNHNS and CDR2 is SASEGT. The CDR3 covers 13 residues. V was clipped by 1 base and J by 7 bases, with 8 bases between them. CDR3 sequence: CASSEDPANEQFF. The CDR3 DNA reads as TGTGCCAGCAGTGAAGACCCAGCAAATGAGCAGTTCTTC.

The chain combines TRBV27 with TRBJ2-5; D may be TRBD1 or TRBD2 (5 bases each). The germline V gene encodes CDR1 MNHEY and CDR2 SMNVEV (reference sequence). With 5 bases removed from V and 0 bases from J, the gap between germline ends came to 7 bases. The CDR3 runs 13 residues. CDR3 in DNA: TGTGCCAGCAGTCCGGGACACCAAGAGACCCAGTACTTC. Encoded protein: CASSPGHQETQYF.

J is TRBJ1-1 and V is TRBV4-3; 8 nucleotides line up with TRBD1. V gave up 4 bases and J gave up 4 bases; unmatched junction bases: 8. The CDR3 length is 15 residues. CDR1 is LGHNA, CDR2 YSLEER, per germline. The CDR3 DNA follows: TGCGCCAGCAGCCTGGACACGCAGGGGGCCACTGAAGCTTTCTTT. Amino acid sequence: CASSLDTQGATEAFF.

The table lists this clone with a few counts. Given a much more abundant clone one base away, this may be a read error. The chain couples TRBV5-1 to TRBJ1-1; TRBD1 matches at 7 bases. Trimming removed 0 bases from V and 8 bases from J; junction bases left unmatched: 7. In germline, CDR1 is SGHRS, CDR2 YFSETQ. The CDR3 spans 14 residues. The CDR3 DNA reads as TGCGCCAGCAGCTTGGTCCCACAGGGGTACGAAGCTTTCTTT. It translates to CASSLVPQGYEAFF.

This clone was detected only a few times. The rearrangement links TRBV27 to TRBJ2-7, with TRBD1 matching 7 bases. Germline CDR1 reads MNHEY; CDR2 reads SMNVEV (reference sequence). V was pared by 7 bases and J by 7 bases, with 10 bases of the junction left unmatched. The CDR3 has 13 amino acids. The CDR3 DNA reads TGTGCCAGCAACCCGACAGGGTTCGAGGAGCAGTACTTC. Translated: CASNPTGFEEQYF.

This clone came up many times. J is TRBJ2-7 and V is TRBV3-1; D unresolved. Germline assignment: CDR1 LGHDT and CDR2 YNNKEL (reference sequence). Trimming removed 3 bases from V and 5 bases from J, with 5 bases in between. The CDR3 is made up of 11 amino acids. This chain's CDR3 is CASSQTNEQYF. DNA of the CDR3: TGTGCCAGCAGCCAGACAAACGAGCAGTACTTC.

This clone was found many times. This chain uses TRBV20-1 with TRBJ2-2, with a weak D call TRBD2 (5 bases). The CDR3 length is 16 residues. Trimming removed 5 bases from V and 6 bases from J, with 22 bases in between. Germline lookup yields CDR1 DFQATT and CDR2 SNEGSKA (reference sequence). For the CDR3, the DNA is TGCAGTGCTTTACACCTCCTAGGGCAGGAGGCCGGGGAGCTGTTTTTT. Its protein is CSALHLLGQEAGELFF.

This clone was observed many times. The same CDR3 is also encoded by other DNA sequences in this sample. This sequence joins TRBV5-1 and TRBJ2-3; D possibly corresponds to TRBD1 (6 bases). Germline CDR1 and CDR2: SGHRS and YFSETQ. CDR3 length: 14 residues. With 5 bases removed from V and 0 bases from J, the gap between germline ends came to 10 bases. As DNA, the CDR3 is TGCGCCAGCAGGACAGGCCCTAGCACAGATACGCAGTATTTT. This translates into CASRTGPSTDTQYF.

The DNA for the CDR3 is TGTGCCAGCTCGGCCGGACTAGCGGGGTGGTACGAGCAGTACTTC. Protein: CASSAGLAGWYEQYF. The chain employs TRBV18 and TRBJ2-7, with TRBD2 matching 12 bases. The V gene's germline CDR1 is KGHSH and CDR2 LQKENI. The length of the CDR3 is 15 residues. V trimming: 6 bases; J trimming: 4 bases; junction bases outside the gene matches: 7.

As concerns this clone: This could be a read error, since a much larger clone is one nucleotide away. The V gene is TRBV9, the J gene TRBJ2-5; D is unresolved. CDR1 and CDR2 from the germline V gene are SGDLS and YYNGEE. Trimming cost V 2 bases and J 1 base, with 12 bases left between them. The CDR3 extends over 15 amino acids. CDR3 in amino acids: CASSVSRCRQETQYF. As DNA, the CDR3 is TGTGCCAGCAGCGTTTCCCGGTGTCGCCAAGAGACCCAGTACTTC. Based on the CDR3 plus reference TRBV9 and TRBJ2-5, the full variable domain is DSGVTQTPKHLITATGQRVTLRCSPRSGDLSVYWYQQSLDQGLQFLIQYYNGEERAKGNILERFSAQQFPDLHSELNLSSLELGDSALYFCASSVSRCRQETQYFGPGTRLLVL.

This clone was counted many times. This rearrangement joins TRBV2 to TRBJ2-6, with a tentative D call TRBD1 (6 bases). Germline V gives CDR1 SNHLY, CDR2 FYNNEI. The CDR3 sequence is 16 residues long. The V end was cut by 5 bases, the J end by 2 bases, with 13 bases between. CDR3 sequence: CASSLGATTGANVLTF. CDR3 nucleotide sequence: TGTGCCAGCAGTCTGGGGGCGACGACTGGGGCCAACGTCCTGACTTTC.

The sample holds a few counts of this clone. At one end the junction does not follow the germline gene, possibly because of a read error. The V gene is TRBV27, the J gene TRBJ2-7; D is perhaps TRBD1 (6 bases). The length of the CDR3 is 13 residues. The germline gives CDR1 MNHEY, CDR2 SMNVEV (reference sequence). CDR3 protein: CASSRGRVYEQYF. Written as DNA, the CDR3 is TGCGCCAGCTCCAGGGGAAGAGTCTACGAGCAGTACTTC.

This sequence joins TRBV6-1 and TRBJ2-5; D possibly corresponds to TRBD1 (7 bases). From germline, CDR1 is MNHNS and CDR2 SASEGT. V gave up 8 bases and J gave up 2 bases, with 18 bases separating them. This CDR3 has 15 residues. This chain's CDR3 is CASGRQGGQQETQYF. DNA for the CDR3: TGTGCCAGCGGTCGACAGGGAGGCCAACAAGAGACCCAGTACTTC.

The chain has TRBV24-1 and TRBJ2-1; 11 nucleotides line up with TRBD2. In germline, CDR1 is KGHDR, CDR2 SFDVKD. V lost 4 bases, J lost 0 bases, and 10 bases stayed unmatched. CDR3 length equals 19 residues. CDR3 region: CATSDTLAGGLSSYNEQFF. The CDR3 DNA follows: TGTGCCACCAGTGACACCCTAGCGGGAGGCCTTAGCTCCTACAATGAGCAGTTCTTC.

The sample holds many counts of this clone. V usage is TRBV12-5 and J usage is TRBJ1-4, with a weak D call TRBD1 (5 bases). In germline, CDR1 is LGHNT, CDR2 FRNRAP. The CDR3 is made up of 16 amino acids. Trimming stripped 6 bases from V and 0 bases from J, with 14 bases between. The CDR3 is CASGSRQTATNEKLFF. DNA of the CDR3: TGTGCTAGTGGCTCTCGACAGACAGCAACTAATGAAAAACTGTTTTTT.

This clone was recorded at least ten times. The CDR3 loop is CASSTPNGSDEQFF. CDR3 sequence (DNA): TGTGCCAGCAGTACCCCAAACGGGAGTGATGAGCAGTTCTTC. The gene calls are TRBV6-2 or TRBV6-3 and TRBJ2-1; possibly TRBD2 for D (6 bases). The V end was cut by 5 bases, the J end by 8 bases, with 16 bases between. This CDR3 has 14 amino acids. Germline CDR1 MNHEY, CDR2 SVGEGT.

The table lists this clone with many counts. This chain links TRBV10-3 with TRBJ1-4; 9 bases are shared with TRBD1. The V gene's germline CDR1 is ENHRY and CDR2 SYGVKD. This CDR3 has 14 residues. Trimming at V came to 0 bases and at J to 7 bases, leaving 0 bases not matched to a gene. Here the CDR3 reads CAISESGQGEKLFF. The CDR3 region has the DNA TGTGCCATCAGTGAGTCGGGACAGGGTGAAAAACTGTTTTTT.

This clone came up many times. The V gene is TRBV5-1, the J gene TRBJ2-2, with D unresolved. The V gene's germline CDR1 is SGHRS and CDR2 YFSETQ. The CDR3 length is 14 residues. The V gene lost 6 bases and the J gene lost 5 bases, with 14 bases spanning the gap. DNA of the CDR3: TGCGCCAGCAACCCGATGGGCGCAACCGGGGAGCTGTTTTTT. Amino acid sequence: CASNPMGATGELFF.

The table lists this clone with a few counts. Being one base from a much bigger clone, this may be a read error. V usage is TRBV3-1 and J usage is TRBJ2-7; a possible D gene is TRBD2 (5 bases). The CDR3 is 13 amino acids. Per germline, CDR1 LGHDT and CDR2 YNNKEL (reference sequence). CDR3 residues: CAGSQELVDEQYF. In nucleotides, the CDR3 is TGTGCCGGCAGCCAAGAACTAGTTGACGAGCAGTACTTC.